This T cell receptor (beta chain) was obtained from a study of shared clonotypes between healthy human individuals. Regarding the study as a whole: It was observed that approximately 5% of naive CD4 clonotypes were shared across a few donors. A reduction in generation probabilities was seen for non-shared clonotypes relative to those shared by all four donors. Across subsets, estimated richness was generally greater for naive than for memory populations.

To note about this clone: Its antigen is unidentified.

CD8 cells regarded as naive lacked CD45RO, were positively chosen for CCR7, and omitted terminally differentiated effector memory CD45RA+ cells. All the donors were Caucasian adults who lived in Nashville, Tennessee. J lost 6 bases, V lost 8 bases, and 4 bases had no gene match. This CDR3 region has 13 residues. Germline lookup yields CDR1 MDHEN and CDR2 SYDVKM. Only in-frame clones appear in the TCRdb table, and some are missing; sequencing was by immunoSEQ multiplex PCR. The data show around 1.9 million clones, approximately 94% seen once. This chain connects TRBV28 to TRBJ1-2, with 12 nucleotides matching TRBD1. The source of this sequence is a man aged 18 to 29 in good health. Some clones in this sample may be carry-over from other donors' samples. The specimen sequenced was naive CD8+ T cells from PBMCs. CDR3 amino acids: CASGGQGANGYTF. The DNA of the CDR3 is TGTGCCAGCGGGGGACAGGGGGCTAATGGCTACACCTTC.